The sequence of this T cell receptor (beta chain) was determined in a study of blood T cell repertoires in COVID-19. Across the study: The origin of the acute and convalescent COVID-19 samples was the United States, Italy and Spain. Sources were T cells, B-cell-depleted T cells, or PBMCs; the material itself was cDNA or gDNA.

Germline lookup yields CDR1 MDHEN and CDR2 SYDVKM. The CDR3 has 12 amino acids. Trimming pared 2 bases from V and 9 bases from J, leaving 10 bases between. How the authors handled the data: Amplified reference gene primers provided the basis for estimating nucleated cell counts. Assay used: immunoSEQ multiplex PCR; TCRdb lists only in-frame clones, some missing. V, J and clone size reflect that table, while D and trimming were determined from the DNA. The sample holds 80,000 to 100,000 clones, about 91% seen once. The Seattle patients joined while their infection was active and were tracked longitudinally afterward.

The sequence derives from a man aged 50 to 59 with COVID-19, enrolled during active disease. V usage is TRBV28 and J usage is TRBJ2-5; perhaps TRBD2 as D (6 bases). The sample comprised peripheral blood. CDR3 coding DNA: TGTGCCAGCAGTTTACGGGGGTTGGCCCAGTACTTC. It encodes CASSLRGLAQYF.